This passage covers 22 T cell receptor beta chains from one sample sequenced in a study of neurological immune-mediated disorders. Stated time point: longitudinal time-point 1 (baseline). TCRdb reprocessed the 5' RACE reads via MiXCR and lists one record per CDR3 protein. Here the sample spans 70,000 to 75,000 distinct CDR3 sequences, approximately 13% being singletons. Sequencing was performed on PBMCs. The receptors come from a female donor with HTLV-1-associated myelopathy (HAM/TSP).

The gene calls are TRBV12-3 or TRBV12-4 and TRBJ2-1, with unresolved D. V was trimmed by 4 bases and J by 0 bases, leaving 4 bases between them. The CDR3 contains 13 residues. The chain's CDR3 is CASSSSSYNEQFF. For the CDR3, the DNA is TGTGCCAGCAGTTCGAGCTCCTACAATGAGCAGTTCTTC.

This clonotype occurred many times. This chain links TRBV7-9 with TRBJ1-5; 11 bases are a match to TRBD1. Germline V gene lookup returns CDR1 SEHNR and CDR2 FQNEAQ (reference sequence). The CDR3 runs to 16 residues. V was clipped by 6 bases and J by 4 bases; unmatched bases: 8. The CDR3 coding sequence is TGTGCCAGCAGTTTAACAGGGACAGGGGGTAATCAGCCCCAGCATTTT. Protein: CASSLTGTGGNQPQHF.

This clonotype was seen just once. One end of the junction is discordant with germline, which a read error may explain. The V gene is TRBV30, the J gene TRBJ2-7; D is undetermined. From germline, CDR1 is GTSNPN and CDR2 SVGIG (reference sequence). The CDR3 is 13 residues long. The CDR3 sequence: CAWSVPLFYERYF. CDR3 sequence (DNA): TGTGCCTGGAGTGTACCACTGTTCTACGAGCGGTACTTC.

This clonotype has ten or more counts. J is TRBJ2-7 and V is TRBV11-2; D is possibly TRBD1 (6 bases). The CDR3 loop spans 14 amino acids. With 2 bases removed from V and 0 bases from J, the gap between germline ends came to 8 bases. The germline V gene encodes CDR1 SGHAT and CDR2 FQNNGV. The CDR3 here is CASSLQGPSYEQYF. The CDR3 bases are TGTGCCAGCAGCTTACAGGGGCCCTCCTACGAGCAGTACTTC.

Relative to its sample, this clonotype is medium-sized (0.01 to 0.1%). As DNA, the CDR3 is TGCAGCGTTGAATCCCGGGGGGCCGACAATGAGCAGTTCTTC. Its translation: CSVESRGADNEQFF. This rearrangement joins TRBV29-1 to TRBJ2-1; tentative D call: TRBD2 (7 bases). The V and J ends lost 2 bases and 5 bases respectively, with 13 bases between them. The CDR3 length is 14 residues. The germline V gene encodes CDR1 SQVTM and CDR2 ANQGSEA.

The chain joins TRBV5-1 to TRBJ2-3; possibly TRBD2 for D (6 bases). V lost 5 bases and J 1 base, leaving 17 bases between the germline ends. CDR3 length equals 16 residues. Germline lookup yields CDR1 SGHRS and CDR2 YFSETQ. CDR3 residues: CASSPRGPGGTDTQYF. The DNA of the CDR3 is TGCGCCAGCAGTCCTCGGGGCCCGGGGGGCACAGATACGCAGTATTTT.

This clonotype has ten or more counts. The gene calls are TRBV10-3 and TRBJ2-6, with a possible D match to TRBD1 (5 bases). Trimming pared 7 bases from V and 2 bases from J, leaving 6 bases between. Germline values: CDR1 ENHRY, CDR2 SYGVKD. The CDR3 runs to 13 residues. CDR3 in DNA: TGTGCCATCACAGGGACTGGGGCCAACGTCCTGACTTTC. Residues: CAITGTGANVLTF.

This clonotype showed up many times. This chain joins TRBV5-1 and TRBJ2-7; D is possibly TRBD2 (6 bases). There are 15 residues in the CDR3. Trimming took off 0 bases at V and 2 bases at J, with 12 bases between the two ends. Per germline, CDR1 SGHRS and CDR2 YFSETQ. CDR3 protein: CASSLVPREAYEQYF. The CDR3 DNA follows: TGCGCCAGCAGCTTGGTTCCCAGGGAGGCCTACGAGCAGTACTTC.

In this sample, this clonotype turned up many times. The V call is TRBV28, the J call TRBJ2-6; the D is unclear. The length of the CDR3 is 13 residues. Germline V gives CDR1 MDHEN, CDR2 SYDVKM. The germline V and J ends were trimmed by 7 bases and 0 bases, with 4 bases remaining between them. CDR3 sequence (DNA): TGTGCCAGCACAGACTCTGGGGCCAACGTCCTGACTTTC. This gives the protein CASTDSGANVLTF.

This clonotype has more than one count but fewer than ten. The chain has TRBV6-5 and TRBJ2-7; perhaps D is TRBD1 or TRBD2 (5 bases each). The CDR3 is 16 amino acids. Trimming stripped 2 bases from V and 2 bases from J, with 16 bases between. CDR1 and CDR2 from the germline V gene are MNHEY and SVGAGI. CDR3 sequence (DNA): TGTGCCAGCAGTTACCGGCGGGCAGGGCAAGCCTACGAGCAGTACTTC. Encoded protein: CASSYRRAGQAYEQYF.

This clonotype was picked up many times. This chain uses TRBV12-3 or TRBV12-4 with TRBJ2-2; D gene ambiguous. The V end lost 7 bases, the J end lost 0 bases, and 12 bases lay between the germline ends. The CDR3 contains 15 residues. The CDR3 spells CASTLGHSNTGELFF. In DNA form, the CDR3 reads TGTGCCAGCACCCTCGGCCATTCGAACACCGGGGAGCTGTTTTTT.

This clonotype was recorded many times. The chain joins TRBV5-1 to TRBJ2-3, with D unclear. Germline CDR1 and CDR2: SGHRS and YFSETQ. V lost 1 base and J lost 5, with 5 bases in between. The CDR3 sequence is 12 residues long. The CDR3 spells CASSLIEDTQYF. The CDR3 DNA is TGCGCCAGCAGCTTGATCGAAGATACGCAGTATTTT.

This clonotype came up many times. The chain uses TRBV29-1 and TRBJ2-7; 12 bases fit TRBD1. CDR3 length equals 19 residues. CDR1 and CDR2 (germline): SQVTM, ANQGSEA. Unmatched junction bases numbered 21, after V lost 7 bases and J lost 2 bases. For the CDR3, the DNA is TGCAGCGATATACACGGTCCGGGACAGGGGGCCCGATTCACCTACGAGCAGTACTTC. Residues: CSDIHGPGQGARFTYEQYF.

The sample holds many counts of this clonotype. This chain connects TRBV11-2 to TRBJ2-1, with D possibly TRBD2 on 6 matching bases. Germline V lookup: CDR1 SGHAT, CDR2 FQNNGV. Trimming pared 4 bases from V and 8 bases from J, leaving 15 bases between. This CDR3 spans 14 amino acids. CDR3 protein: CASSSSTGVHEQFF. The CDR3 DNA reads TGTGCCAGCAGCTCCTCGACGGGGGTCCATGAGCAGTTCTTC. Variable domain in full (rest from reference TRBV11-2 and TRBJ2-1): EAGVAQSPRYKIIEKRQSVAFWCNPISGHATLYWYQQILGQGPKLLIQFQNNGVVDDSQLPKDRFSAERLKGVDSTLKIQPAKLEDSAVYLCASSSSTGVHEQFFGPGTRLTVL.

This clonotype has a count of ten or more. V gene TRBV5-1 combines with J gene TRBJ1-5, with 9 bases matching TRBD1. Per the germline V gene, CDR1 is SGHRS and CDR2 is YFSETQ. Unmatched junction bases numbered 6, after V lost 2 bases and J lost 6 bases. The CDR3 consists of 15 residues. This CDR3 reads CASSLSGTGLQPQHF. As DNA, the CDR3 is TGCGCCAGCAGCTTATCCGGGACAGGGCTTCAGCCCCAGCATTTT.

This clonotype was counted ten times or more. The gene calls are TRBV20-1 and TRBJ2-7, with D tentatively TRBD2 (6 bases). The CDR3 spans 14 residues. Germline V CDR1 and CDR2: DFQATT, SNEGSKA (reference sequence). Trimming cost V 5 bases and J 3 bases, with 17 bases left between them. The CDR3 DNA sequence: TGCAGTGCTTTTTCTCCTAGGGACTTCTACGAGCAGTACTTC. It specifies CSAFSPRDFYEQYF.

This clonotype was seen ten or more times. The genes are TRBV5-1 and TRBJ2-3, with 10 bases identical to TRBD1. The CDR3 spans 15 residues. Germline CDR1 and CDR2: SGHRS and YFSETQ. V lost 4 bases to trimming and J lost 5 bases; unmatched junction nucleotides: 7. The CDR3 here is CASSKDRGTEDTQYF. CDR3 DNA: TGCGCCAGCAGCAAGGACAGGGGGACTGAAGATACGCAGTATTTT.

There are many counts of this clonotype. V usage is TRBV20-1 and J usage is TRBJ1-2; TRBD1 is a possible D gene (6 bases). V was pared by 0 bases and J by 4 bases, with 12 bases between. Per germline, CDR1 DFQATT and CDR2 SNEGSKA (reference sequence). The CDR3 runs 14 residues. The CDR3 DNA reads TGCAGTGCTAGAGATAACAGGGAGAGCTATGGCTACACCTTC. This gives the protein CSARDNRESYGYTF.

The sample holds many counts of this clonotype. The chain employs TRBV7-6 and TRBJ2-1; D not resolved. The germline V and J ends were trimmed by 2 bases and 8 bases, with 13 bases remaining between them. Germline CDR1 SGHVS, CDR2 FNYEAQ. This CDR3 is 14 amino acids long. CDR3 loop: CASSLSIFPDEQFF. The DNA of the CDR3 is TGTGCCAGCAGCTTAAGTATCTTCCCGGATGAGCAGTTCTTC. Supplemented by reference TRBV7-6 and TRBJ2-1, the full variable domain reads GAGVSQSPRYKVTKRGQDVALRCDPISGHVSLYWYRQALGQGPEFLTYFNYEAQQDKSGLPNDRFSAERPEGSISTLTIQRTEQRDSAMYRCASSLSIFPDEQFFGPGTRLTVL.

This clonotype was seen repeatedly, ten times or more. The V gene is TRBV9, the J gene TRBJ1-6; D not resolved. Germline lookup yields CDR1 SGDLS and CDR2 YYNGEE. The V end was cut by 0 bases, the J end by 10 bases, with 8 bases between. CDR3 size: 13 residues. DNA of the CDR3: TGTGCCAGCAGCGTAGCCGGGGAGTCACCCCTCCACTTT. Its protein is CASSVAGESPLHF.

The gene calls are TRBV11-2 and TRBJ2-3; TRBD2 is a possible D gene (6 bases). Per germline, CDR1 SGHAT and CDR2 FQNNGV. This CDR3 region has 15 residues. Trimming cost V 5 bases and J 0 bases, with 12 bases left between them. The DNA for the CDR3 is TGTGCCAGCAGCCCAGGTGGGGGGAGCACAGATACGCAGTATTTT. Its protein product is CASSPGGGSTDTQYF.

This clonotype appeared many times. The J gene is TRBJ2-5, the V gene TRBV6-2 or TRBV6-3; 10 bases are a match to TRBD1. In germline, CDR1 is MNHEY, CDR2 SVGEGT. The V segment lost 6 bases and the J segment 5 bases; nucleotides outside the gene matches: 6. The CDR3 spans 14 residues. The CDR3 here is CASRLDRGSETQYF. CDR3 DNA sequence: TGTGCCAGCAGATTGGACAGGGGGTCCGAGACCCAGTACTTC.